The 14 T cell receptor beta chains in this list originate from one sample, sequenced in a study of blood T cell repertoires in COVID-19. The protocol was immunoSEQ multiplex PCR, while the TCRdb copy is restricted to in-frame clones and leaves out a portion. This table holds around 180,000 clones, around 80% found once. The sequencing sample was made of peripheral blood. The receptors were gathered from a human donor in a cohort sampled during active COVID-19.

V is TRBV6-5 and J is TRBJ2-5, with D possibly matching TRBD2 (6 bases). CDR3 length: 13 amino acids. With 7 bases removed from V and 5 bases from J, the gap between germline ends came to 14 bases. The germline gives CDR1 MNHEY, CDR2 SVGAGI. This CDR3 reads CASIMEGWETQYF. Written as DNA, the CDR3 is TGTGCCAGCATCATGGAGGGGTGGGAGACCCAGTACTTC.

This chain connects TRBV11-2 to TRBJ1-1; 9 nucleotides line up with TRBD1. V shed 4 bases and J 4 bases; nucleotides not matched to a gene: 7. The germline V gene encodes CDR1 SGHAT and CDR2 FQNNGV. The CDR3 is 15 amino acids. The CDR3 DNA follows: TGTGCCAGCAGCTCCAGCCCACAGGGGGCCACTGAAGCTTTCTTT. This gives the protein CASSSSPQGATEAFF. Based on the CDR3 plus reference TRBV11-2 and TRBJ1-1, the full variable domain is EAGVAQSPRYKIIEKRQSVAFWCNPISGHATLYWYQQILGQGPKLLIQFQNNGVVDDSQLPKDRFSAERLKGVDSTLKIQPAKLEDSAVYLCASSSSPQGATEAFFGQGTRLTVV.

V is TRBV14 and J is TRBJ2-7, with TRBD1 identical over 7 bases. Germline V gene lookup returns CDR1 SGHDN and CDR2 FVKESK. Trimming took 3 bases from V and 0 from J; bases not matched to a gene: 11. This CDR3 is built from 17 residues. The DNA for the CDR3 is TGTGCCAGCAGCCACCGGGACAGATCTTCAAGCTCCTACGAGCAGTACTTC. Amino acid sequence: CASSHRDRSSSSYEQYF.

Concerning this clone: Other nucleotide sequences in the sample specify the same CDR3. This rearrangement joins TRBV7-2 to TRBJ2-7; no clear D gene. V was shortened by 1 base and J by 1 base, with 5 bases between the two germline ends. The CDR3 consists of 13 residues. From germline, CDR1 is SGHTA and CDR2 FQGNSA. CDR3 coding DNA: TGTGCCAGCAGCTTAGGCAGATCCTACGAGCAGTACTTC. Translating it yields CASSLGRSYEQYF.

V and J are TRBV6-6 and TRBJ2-7, with D hard to call. The CDR3 loop spans 14 amino acids. CDR1 and CDR2 from the germline V gene are MNHNY and SVGAGI (reference sequence). V was cut by 5 bases and J by 4 bases, with 15 bases left in between. The CDR3 here is CASSPRGPGYEQYF. The CDR3 DNA reads TGTGCCAGCAGTCCCCGTGGCCCCGGGTACGAGCAGTACTTC.

This chain links TRBV6-1 with TRBJ1-6, with unresolved D. V shed 2 bases and J shed 6 bases, with 8 bases lying between them. Germline V lookup: CDR1 MNHNS, CDR2 SASEGT. The CDR3 is 14 amino acids. The CDR3 DNA sequence: TGTGCCAGCAGTGAAAGGAACAGTAATTCACCCCTCCACTTT. Encoded protein: CASSERNSNSPLHF.

The chain recombines TRBV11-1 with TRBJ2-7, with no clear D. Germline assignment: CDR1 SGHAT and CDR2 FQDESV (reference sequence). The V gene lost 5 bases and the J gene lost 3 bases, with 17 bases spanning the gap. This CDR3 region has 15 residues. The CDR3 sequence is CASSPVRGFGYEQYF. The DNA of the CDR3 is TGTGCCAGCAGCCCCGTCCGTGGTTTCGGCTACGAGCAGTACTTC.

The rearrangement uses TRBV29-1 and TRBJ1-1; TRBD1 agrees at 8 bases. The V segment lost 6 bases and the J segment 6 bases; nucleotides outside the gene matches: 9. The CDR3 spans 13 residues. CDR1 and CDR2 (germline): SQVTM, ANQGSEA. As DNA, the CDR3 is TGCAGCGTCCGGACAGGGAAATTCGCTGAAGCTTTCTTT. This gives the protein CSVRTGKFAEAFF.

The chain is built from TRBV7-8 and TRBJ2-7, with a tentative D call TRBD1 (6 bases). This CDR3 spans 16 amino acids. V was shortened by 0 bases and J by 6 bases, with 18 bases between the two germline ends. The germline V gene has CDR1 SGHVS and CDR2 FQNEAQ. CDR3 coding DNA: TGTGCCAGCAGCTTAGCGCCCGGGACAACCCTTACCGAGCAGTACTTC. Protein: CASSLAPGTTLTEQYF.

The table lists this clone with a count of one. Here the CDR3 DNA reads TGCAGCGCACACCTGGGACAGGGTCCGTATCAAAAACTGTTTTTT. Its protein product is CSAHLGQGPYQKLFF. The V call is TRBV29-1, the J call TRBJ1-4; 9 bases map to TRBD1. The CDR3 is made up of 15 amino acids. The germline CDR1 and CDR2 sequences are SQVTM and ANQGSEA. V was clipped by 7 bases and J by 9 bases; unmatched bases: 15.

Of note for this clone: The junction differs from germline at one of its ends, possibly a read error. The chain carries TRBV12-3 or TRBV12-4 and TRBJ2-2; the D gene is possibly TRBD2 (6 bases). The CDR3 extends over 13 amino acids. The CDR3 coding sequence is TGTGCCAGCAGTTTAACTGACTTGAGAGGGAGGATTTTT. Its translation is CASSLTDLRGRIF.

This clone was found once. The CDR3 DNA is TGCGCCAGCACCCTCCGGCCAGCGGGGGGAGAGACCCAGTACTTC. Protein: CASTLRPAGGETQYF. The chain carries TRBV5-1 and TRBJ2-5, with 9 positions matching TRBD2. This CDR3 is 15 amino acids long. CDR1 is SGHRS, CDR2 YFSETQ, per germline. V lost 6 bases, J lost 4 bases, and 10 bases stayed unmatched.

J is TRBJ2-5 and V is TRBV3-1 (or the pseudogene TRBV3-2); possible D gene TRBD2, 5 bases. Deletions cut 0 bases from V and 5 bases from J, with 16 bases between. The CDR3 spans 16 residues. Germline loops: CDR1 LGHDT, CDR2 YNNKEL (reference sequence). CDR3 bases: TGTGCCAGCAGCCAAGATTCAGAGGGAACTGGGGAGACCCAGTACTTC. The encoded protein is CASSQDSEGTGETQYF.

The CDR3 DNA reads as TGTGCCAGCAGCTGGTCCTACAGGGGGCCGGGGCAAGAGACCCAGTACTTC. It is translated as CASSWSYRGPGQETQYF. The chain uses TRBV5-8 and TRBJ2-5, with TRBD1 matching 9 bases. This CDR3 has 17 amino acids. The germline V gene encodes CDR1 SGHTS and CDR2 YDEGEE. J was trimmed by 2 bases and V by 3 bases; bases with no gene match: 11.